Below, one TCR beta chain is given with its context. The study pooled second doses at about 4 or about 12 weeks. This sample is part of a study of T cell responses to AZD1222 COVID-19 vaccine. J was trimmed by 5 bases and V by 7 bases; bases with no gene match: 10. The V gene's germline CDR1 is SNHLY and CDR2 FYNNEI. This CDR3 is 14 amino acids long. The data were produced by immunoSEQ multiplex PCR, yet TCRdb's version contains in-frame clones alone and is incomplete. The sample comprises 150,000 to 200,000 clones, just over 90% of which are singletons, and more than 1.5% rests with the top ten. This TCR was recovered from an adult who received the AZD1222 COVID-19 vaccine. The V gene is TRBV2, the J gene TRBJ2-5; 7 bases align to TRBD2. This specimen was peripheral blood, taken 28 days after the second AZD1222 dose. CDR3 nucleotide sequence: TGTGCCAGCAAGCGGGGACCTCCCGGTGAGACCCAGTACTTC. Translated: CASKRGPPGETQYF.